Detailed here is one T cell receptor beta chain. What it binds is not known. The data are from a study of T cell repertoires in cytomegalovirus infection. Across the whole study: Used in the study were CMV epitopes, some recently identified and HLA-C-restricted, others well-studied and HLA-B-restricted. In public TCR beta signatures, there were indications of both CMV infection and matching HLA type.

MiXCR was run by TCRdb on the reads, yielding one entry per CDR3 protein. This table holds approximately 390,000 distinct CDR3 sequences, about 32% found once. Overall study findings and caveats: Ex vivo responses were dominated by HLA-C-restricted CMV-specific TCR beta clonotypes. Cumulative public TCR beta family frequency identified carriers of CMV plus the relevant HLA.

This sequence was found in a human donor in good health (CMV status not recorded). Some clones in this sample may be carry-over from other donors' samples. The specimen was cultured PBMCs, collected from culture after CMV antigen stimulation.

The CDR3 DNA reads TGTGCCAGCAGCCAGAGAGGGGGCGACACTGAAGCTTTCTTT. Translation gives CASSQRGGDTEAFF. The chain combines TRBV7-9 with TRBJ1-1; 7 bases agree with TRBD1. Germline CDR1 is SEHNR and CDR2 is FQNEAQ (reference sequence). The junction had 6 bases not matched to a gene; V was cut back by 5 bases and J by 3 bases. This CDR3 region has 14 residues.